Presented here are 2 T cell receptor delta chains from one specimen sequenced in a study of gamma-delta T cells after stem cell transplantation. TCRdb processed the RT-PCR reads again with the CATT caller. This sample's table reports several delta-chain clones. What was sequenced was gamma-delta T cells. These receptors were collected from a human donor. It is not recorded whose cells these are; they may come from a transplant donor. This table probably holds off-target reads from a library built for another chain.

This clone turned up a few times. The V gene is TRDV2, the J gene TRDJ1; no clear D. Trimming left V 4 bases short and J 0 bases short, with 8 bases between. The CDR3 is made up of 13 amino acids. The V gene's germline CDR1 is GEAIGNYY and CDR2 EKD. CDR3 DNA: TGTGCCTGTGAATCCGGGTACACCGATAAACTCATCTTT. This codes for CACESGYTDKLIF.

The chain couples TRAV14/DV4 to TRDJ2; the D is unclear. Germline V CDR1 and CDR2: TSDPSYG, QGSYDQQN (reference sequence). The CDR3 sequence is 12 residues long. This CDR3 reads CASNNANTEVFF. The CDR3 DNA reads TGTGCCAGCAACAATGCAAACACAGAAGTCTTCTTT.